The entry below describes one TCR beta chain. This clonotype has a count of ten or more. There is no known antigen for this receptor. Base-call qualities are not available, and no considerably larger clone is one nucleotide away. Libraries were made using PCR. The sequencer was an Illumina HiSeq 4000. Bulk TCR libraries were prepared as previously described, using TCR primers listed in Table S5. Purification of total RNA was performed with the Qiagen AllPrep DNA/RNA kit. Reads from multiple sequencing runs of the same library were pooled before analysis. The paper's processing steps were these. Reads were retained only if an exact TCR constant sequence was present, and the retained reads were trimmed to 150 nt and grouped according to their 12-nt molecular barcodes. Reads inside each barcode group were sub-clustered using a 15% Levenshtein threshold, and a quality-weighted consensus sequence was constructed for each RNA molecule. Non-functional sequences were excluded, and lower-count sequences lying one edit away from another sequence were also excluded. Based on fitting two negative binomial distributions, any barcode sub-cluster with under 20% of the maximum read count was discarded. Through fastp at Q25 and MiXCR, TCRdb rebuilt clones from the public reads, retaining in-frame beta chains. Each CDR3 protein gets just one entry, which takes the most common genes and DNA from the rows behind it. The V and J calls come from TCRdb's annotation, not from the publication. The sample contains around 480,000 distinct CDR3 sequences, roughly 23% of them found a single time. Approximately 0.84% of the sample rests with the top ten.

V is pared back by 5 bases and J by 3 bases, with 14 bases lying between the germline termini. Its CDR3 holds 14 amino acids, cysteine through phenylalanine. This entry keeps only the CDR3 DNA: 42 bases, framed from base 1. The germline V gene (reference sequence) yields SEHNR for CDR1 and FQNEAQ for CDR2. This record comes from a study of molecular identifiers for immune sequencing clone quantification (dated 2018 in TCRdb). About the study as a whole: For a replicate experiment, the RNA from either around 20,000 or 99,000 naive CD8 T cells was divided into five aliquots, and four of those aliquots went on to sequencing. This methods study benchmarked molecular-identifier clustering-based TCR repertoire sequencing (MIDCIRS) and TCR RNA copy counting, using CD8 T cells to do so.

Libraries of naive CD8 T cells were generated from about 20,000 to 1,000,000 sorted cells, with 10%, 30% or 50% of the purified RNA used. Naive CD8 T cells, defined as CD8+CD4-CCR7+CD45RA+, were FACS-sorted into RLT Plus buffer on a BD FACSAria II. To test detection sensitivity, Jurkat RNA equal to approximately 10 TCR copies was added to samples of about 20,000-1,000,000 naive CD8 T cells. CD8 T cells were enriched with RosetteSep CD8+ T Cell Enrichment Cocktail and Ficoll-Paque, followed by ACK red cell lysis. Broad study findings and their caveats: Modeling estimated 3 to 3.5 recovered TCR RNA copies per cell, compared with about ten by digital PCR, which implies 30% to 35% capture efficiency. Highly expanded clone sizes could be underestimated if identical TCR molecules share a barcode. In CMV-specific effector cells, clones with more than 20 RNA copies accounted for over 98% of molecules, whereas in naive cells such clones accounted for under 1%. Spiked-in Jurkat TCR RNA equal to a single cell's worth was reported to be detectable even within 1,100,000 naive CD8 T cells. When barcode sub-clustering was left out, chimeric consensus sequences inflated TCR diversity, with chimeras reaching as high as 47%. The naive libraries included spiked-in Jurkat TCR RNA (10 copies' worth), and this RNA is not part of the donor repertoire.

The sequenced material came from naive CD8+ T cells from blood, with Jurkat cell RNA spiked in. The cell subset or site label of this sample denotes: FACS-sorted CD8+CD4-CCR7+CD45RA+ naive T cells. The sequence links TRBV7-9 to TRBJ2-7; tentative D gene TRBD1, with 6 bases matching. The receptor was derived from a human donor in good health. Some libraries in this study had Jurkat cell RNA spiked in. The CDR3 protein sequence reads: CASSTGTILYEQYF. The nucleotide sequence reads TGTGCCAGCAGCACCGGGACAATCCTCTACGAGCAGTACTTC.